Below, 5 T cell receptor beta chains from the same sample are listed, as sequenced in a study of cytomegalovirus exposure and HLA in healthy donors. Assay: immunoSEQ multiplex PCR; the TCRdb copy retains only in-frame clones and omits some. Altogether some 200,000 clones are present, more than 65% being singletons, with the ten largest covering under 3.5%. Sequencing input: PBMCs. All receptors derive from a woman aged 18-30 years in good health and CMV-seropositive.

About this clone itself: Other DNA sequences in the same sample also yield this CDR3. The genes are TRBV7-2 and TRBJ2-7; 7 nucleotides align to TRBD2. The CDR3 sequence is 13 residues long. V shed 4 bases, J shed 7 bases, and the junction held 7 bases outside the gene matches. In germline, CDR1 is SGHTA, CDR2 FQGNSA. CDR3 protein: CASSSRTSGEQYF. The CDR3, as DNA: TGTGCCAGCAGCTCTCGGACTAGTGGGGAGCAGTACTTC.

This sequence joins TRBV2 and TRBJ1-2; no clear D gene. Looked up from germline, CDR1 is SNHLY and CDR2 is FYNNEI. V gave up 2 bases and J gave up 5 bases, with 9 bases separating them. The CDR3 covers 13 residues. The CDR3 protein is CASSELLRYGYTF. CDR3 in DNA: TGTGCCAGCAGTGAACTCTTGAGATATGGCTACACCTTC.

The CDR3 nucleotides read TGTGCCATCAGCGAGACCGGGACAGCGAACACTGAAGCTTTCTTT. Translating it yields CAISETGTANTEAFF. The rearrangement uses TRBV10-3 and TRBJ1-1, with 7 bases matching TRBD1. V shed 6 bases, J shed 1 base, and the junction held 8 bases outside the gene matches. CDR3 length equals 15 residues. The germline V gene encodes CDR1 ENHRY and CDR2 SYGVKD.

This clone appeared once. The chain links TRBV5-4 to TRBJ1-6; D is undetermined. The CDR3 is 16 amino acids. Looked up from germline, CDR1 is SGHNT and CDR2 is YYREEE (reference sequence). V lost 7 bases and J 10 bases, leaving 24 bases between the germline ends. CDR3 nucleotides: TGTGCCAGCCCTCGCAGGTACGTGGCTTTTGGCTCACCCCTCCACTTT. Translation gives CASPRRYVAFGSPLHF. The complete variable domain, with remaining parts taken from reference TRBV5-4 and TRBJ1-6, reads ETGVTQSPTHLIKTRGQQVTLRCSSQSGHNTVSWYQQALGQGPQFIFQYYREEENGRGNFPPRFSGLQFPNYSSELNVNALELDDSALYLCASPRRYVAFGSPLHFGNGTRLTVT.

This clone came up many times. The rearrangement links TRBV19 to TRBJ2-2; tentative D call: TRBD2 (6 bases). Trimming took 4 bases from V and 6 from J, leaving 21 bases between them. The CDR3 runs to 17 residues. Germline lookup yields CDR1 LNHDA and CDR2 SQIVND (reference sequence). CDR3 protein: CASSNIGGSWRSGELFF. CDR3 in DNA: TGTGCCAGTAGTAATATCGGGGGTAGTTGGAGGTCCGGGGAGCTGTTTTTT.